This T cell receptor (beta chain) was captured by sequencing in a study of blood T cell repertoires in COVID-19. Measured with immunoSEQ multiplex PCR; TCRdb has only the in-frame clones, and not every one. The sample consists of over 250,000 clones, around 87% of them appearing once. Per germline, CDR1 WNHNN and CDR2 SYGVQD (reference sequence). This CDR3 is built from 12 residues. The V and J ends lost 10 bases and 8 bases, in that order; junction bases with no gene match: 10. Enrolled through a virtual design, the participants were between 18 and 89 years of age and came from 24 US areas. Participants reported their clinical history, and cohort assignment relied on those reports.

Sequenced: PBMCs or T cells enriched from blood (not recorded which). This chain joins TRBV10-1 and TRBJ1-2, with TRBD1 matching over 7 bases. This receptor was taken from a woman between 18 and 29 years old who had recovered from COVID-19. The DNA of the CDR3 is TGCGCCACAACGGACAGGAGAGGAGGCTACACCTTC. Encoded protein: CATTDRRGGYTF.